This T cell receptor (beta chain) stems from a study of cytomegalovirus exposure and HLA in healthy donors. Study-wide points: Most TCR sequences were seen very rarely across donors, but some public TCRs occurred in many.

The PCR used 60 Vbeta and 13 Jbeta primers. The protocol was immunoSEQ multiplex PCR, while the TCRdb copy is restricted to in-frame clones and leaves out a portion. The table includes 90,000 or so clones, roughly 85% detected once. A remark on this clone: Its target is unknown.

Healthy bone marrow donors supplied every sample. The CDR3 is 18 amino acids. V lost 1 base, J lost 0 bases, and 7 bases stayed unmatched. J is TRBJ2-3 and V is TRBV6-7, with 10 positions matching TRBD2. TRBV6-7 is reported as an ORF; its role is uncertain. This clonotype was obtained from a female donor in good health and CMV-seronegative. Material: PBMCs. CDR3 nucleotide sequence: TGTGCCAGCAGTTACTTGGTAGCGGGAGGTCCTAGCACAGATACGCAGTATTTT. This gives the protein CASSYLVAGGPSTDTQYF.